Below are 28 T cell receptor beta chains sequenced from a single sample in a study of tumor and adjacent non-tumor tissue in lung cancer. TCRbeta libraries were built with three rounds of nested PCR, modified from ARM-PCR. TCRdb re-called the multiplex PCR reads through MiXCR, storing one row per CDR3 protein. This table holds over 35,000 distinct CDR3 sequences, less than 65% found once. This sample's RNA came from whole unsorted tissue. More than 3 cm separated this lung sample from the edge of the tumor. The sequencing sample was made of distant non-tumor lung tissue. Receptors originate from a middle-aged man with non-small cell lung cancer.

This chain joins TRBV2 and TRBJ2-7; D might be TRBD1 (6 bases). Germline CDR1 reads SNHLY; CDR2 reads FYNNEI. This CDR3 is 12 amino acids long. V lost 7 bases, J lost 4 bases, and 11 bases lay in between. Here the CDR3 reads CASNEGVYEQYF. The CDR3 nucleotides are TGTGCCAGCAACGAGGGGGTATACGAGCAGTACTTC.

By share, this clonotype counts as medium-sized. The chain joins TRBV11-1 to TRBJ1-1, with D perhaps matching TRBD1 (5 bases). Germline V lookup: CDR1 SGHAT, CDR2 FQDESV (reference sequence). V was pared by 5 bases and J by 1 base, with 11 bases between. This CDR3 is 14 amino acids long. As DNA, the CDR3 is TGTGCCAGCAGCCAAGACAGAAGGAACACTGAAGCTTTCTTT. This encodes CASSQDRRNTEAFF.

As concerns this clonotype: One end of the junction fails to match germline, which may point to a read error. V is TRBV11-2 and J is TRBJ2-5, with 7 bases that match TRBD1. From germline, CDR1 is SGHAT and CDR2 FQNNGV. The CDR3 runs to 14 residues. CDR3 protein: CVSSPTGAGETQYF. The DNA of the CDR3 is TGTGTCAGCAGCCCCACAGGGGCCGGGGAGACTCAGTACTTC.

Concerning this clonotype itself: At one end the junction does not follow the germline gene, possibly because of a read error. J is TRBJ2-7 and V is TRBV10-3; D is uncertain. CDR3 length: 12 amino acids. CDR1 and CDR2 from the germline V gene are ENHRY and SYGVKD. The CDR3 spells CVISGSGYEQYF. CDR3 in DNA: TGTGTCATCAGTGGGTCTGGGTACGAGCAGTACTTC.

In this sample, this clonotype turned up many times. The chain combines TRBV6-6 with TRBJ2-7; D remains ambiguous. This CDR3 has 14 amino acids. CDR1 and CDR2 from the germline V gene are MNHNY and SVGAGI (reference sequence). V was pared by 0 bases and J by 4 bases, with 10 bases between. CDR3 protein: CASSYSINPYEQYF. CDR3 bases: TGTGCCAGCAGTTACTCGATAAATCCGTACGAGCAGTACTTC.

The genes are TRBV28 and TRBJ2-4; weak D call: TRBD2 (6 bases). The germline V gene has CDR1 MDHEN and CDR2 SYDVKM. The ends were cut back, 3 bases at V and 11 bases at J, with 8 bases in the middle. CDR3 length: 11 amino acids. The CDR3 DNA sequence: TGTGCCAGCAGTTTCTGGGGGGTTCAGTACTTC. Protein sequence: CASSFWGVQYF.

Turning to this clonotype: One end of the junction varies from germline; a read error may be responsible. CDR3 loop: CVGSLAGSEVFF. CDR3 bases: TGTGTCGGCAGCTTAGCGGGGAGTGAAGTTTTCTTT. This chain uses TRBV11-1 with TRBJ1-1; no definite D call. There are 12 residues in the CDR3. CDR1 and CDR2 from the germline V gene are SGHAT and FQDESV (reference sequence).

This clonotype ranks as large. The rearrangement joins TRBV29-1 to TRBJ2-1; D remains ambiguous. V gave up 7 bases and J gave up 6 bases, with 19 bases separating them. There are 14 residues in the CDR3. CDR1 is SQVTM and CDR2 is ANQGSEA in the germline V gene. The CDR3 DNA follows: TGCAGCGCCTCTCAGCCGACGAAAGGCAATGAGCAGTTCTTC. Amino acids: CSASQPTKGNEQFF.

In regard to this clonotype: Possible read error: a much larger clone is one base away. The V call is TRBV5-1, the J call TRBJ2-5; 10 bases are a match to TRBD1. Germline CDR1 SGHRS, CDR2 YFSETQ. With V trimmed by 5 bases and J by 4 bases, 5 bases remained unmatched. CDR3 size: 14 residues. CDR3 sequence reads: CASRPWDRGETQYF. The CDR3 DNA follows: TGCGCCAGCAGACCATGGGACAGGGGAGAGACCCAGTACTTC.

In the case of this clonotype: One junction end disagrees with the germline gene, perhaps due to a read error. The gene calls are TRBV6-6 and TRBJ1-2; D might be TRBD1 (6 bases). The CDR3 is 13 amino acids. The germline CDR1 and CDR2 sequences are MNHNY and SVGAGI (reference sequence). The CDR3 DNA reads as TGTGCTAGCAGTTACGCCGACAGGTCTGGCTACACCTTC. It translates to CASSYADRSGYTF.

The chain joins TRBV5-1 to TRBJ2-1; D not certain. Between the trimmed V and J ends, which lost 2 bases and 7 bases, there was a span of 13 bases. Germline loops: CDR1 SGHRS, CDR2 YFSETQ. The CDR3 totals 14 residues. The CDR3 DNA sequence: TGCGCCAGCAGCTTCCGGGCCCAGAGTAATGAGCAGTTCTTC. Its protein product is CASSFRAQSNEQFF.

In regard to this clonotype: A much larger clonotype is one base distant, so this may be a read error. This CDR3 reads CNVEGADTQYF. In DNA form, the CDR3 reads TGCAACGTTGAGGGGGCAGATACGCAGTATTTT. The rearrangement uses TRBV29-1 and TRBJ2-3, with D tentatively TRBD1 (6 bases). Germline V CDR1 and CDR2: SQVTM, ANQGSEA. The CDR3 consists of 11 residues.

Worth noting for this clonotype: The junction shows a germline mismatch at one end, possibly a read error. The rearrangement uses TRBV30 and TRBJ2-1; D remains ambiguous. The CDR3 loop spans 13 amino acids. CDR1 and CDR2 from the germline V gene are GTSNPN and SVGIG (reference sequence). CDR3 in DNA: TGTGCCTGGAGTGTGGGCCTAGATAATGCGCAGTTCTTC. This gives the protein CAWSVGLDNAQFF.

In its sample, this clonotype ranks as large. The chain recombines TRBV6-5 with TRBJ2-6; 7 positions match TRBD1. Germline V gene sequence: CDR1 MNHEY, CDR2 SVGAGI. The V segment lost 2 bases and the J segment 4 bases; nucleotides outside the gene matches: 8. The CDR3 runs to 17 residues. CDR3 residues: CASSYTDRARGANVLTF. DNA of the CDR3: TGTGCCAGCAGTTACACCGACAGGGCGCGGGGGGCCAACGTCCTGACTTTC.

The rearrangement uses TRBV20-1 and TRBJ2-2; possible D gene TRBD2, 6 bases. The germline CDR1 and CDR2 sequences are DFQATT and SNEGSKA (reference sequence). Between the trimmed V and J ends, which lost 6 bases and 6 bases, there was a span of 14 bases. This CDR3 region has 13 residues. The CDR3 is CSAGGNGAGELFF. Here the CDR3 DNA reads TGCAGTGCGGGCGGGAATGGGGCCGGGGAGCTGTTTTTT.

As concerns this clonotype: This may arise from a read error, as a much more abundant clone is one base away. The V and J genes are TRBV6-6 and TRBJ1-2; D possibly corresponds to TRBD1 (5 bases). Germline-derived CDR1 and CDR2 are MNHNY and SVGAGI (reference sequence). The CDR3 length is 16 residues. DNA of the CDR3: TGTGCCAGCAGTTCCCCGGCCCAGACAGCTAACTATGACTACACCTTC. This sequence encodes CASSSPAQTANYDYTF.

About this clonotype itself: An end of the junction does not agree with germline; a read error may underlie this. The chain links TRBV12-3 or TRBV12-4 to TRBJ2-3, with 8 bases identical to TRBD2. CDR3 length: 17 residues. CDR3 sequence: CAGSLLRGLGLADTQYF. For the CDR3, the DNA is TGTGCCGGCAGTTTATTGCGGGGACTAGGGCTGGCAGATACGCAGTATTTT.

This clonotype was detected once. It is likely a read error, because the conserved phenylalanine at the end of the CDR3 is missing. V gene TRBV6-5 combines with J gene TRBJ2-1; 10 bases align to TRBD2. After removal of 2 bases from V and 8 bases from J, the junction contained 9 bases not matched to a gene. Germline CDR1 reads MNHEY; CDR2 reads SVGAGI. There are 16 residues in the CDR3. CDR3 DNA sequence: TGTGCCAGCAGTTACCGTGGGACTAGCGCATGGGATGAGCAGTTCCTC. This encodes CASSYRGTSAWDEQFL.

Concerning this clonotype itself: At one of its ends the junction is not consistent with the germline gene, which may arise from a read error. J is TRBJ2-1 and V is TRBV28; TRBD1 is a possible D gene (6 bases). CDR1 MDHEN and CDR2 SYDVKM come from the germline V gene. The CDR3 runs 14 residues. CDR3 sequence reads: CVSSPHRQVDEQFF. The CDR3 DNA follows: TGTGTCAGCAGTCCCCACCGACAGGTCGATGAGCAGTTCTTC.

This chain uses TRBV11-2 with TRBJ2-5; TRBD2 might be the D (6 bases). V gave up 8 bases and J gave up 7 bases, with 20 bases separating them. The CDR3 runs to 14 residues. Germline V lookup: CDR1 SGHAT, CDR2 FQNNGV. The CDR3 region is CASGGGAVGVTQYF. The CDR3 DNA reads as TGTGCCAGCGGTGGCGGGGCTGTGGGAGTGACCCAGTACTTC.

Note on this clonotype: Since no conserved phenylalanine or tryptophan closes the CDR3, a read error is the likely cause. The V and J genes are TRBV4-1 and TRBJ1-5; unclear D gene. Germline lookup yields CDR1 MGHRA and CDR2 YSYEKL. The CDR3 totals 10 residues. Trimming removed 5 bases at V and 11 bases at J, with 7 bases between. The CDR3 sequence: CASSTQTQHS. The CDR3 DNA reads TGCGCCAGCAGCACCCAAACCCAGCATTCT.

On this clonotype: A junction boundary mismatches the germline segment, possibly from a read error. The rearrangement uses TRBV10-2 and TRBJ2-1; no clear D. The CDR3 length is 13 residues. Germline CDR1 and CDR2: WSHSY and SAAADI. The CDR3 nucleotides are TGCCTCAGCAGTGAGACGGCCTACAATGAGCAGGTCTTC. This gives the protein CLSSETAYNEQVF.

About this clonotype itself: The junction departs from germline at one end; a sequencing error may be responsible. The rearrangement links TRBV5-4 to TRBJ2-2, with D perhaps TRBD1 or TRBD2 (6 bases each). The CDR3 is made up of 18 amino acids. CDR1 is SGHNT, CDR2 YYREEE, per germline (reference sequence). The CDR3 DNA reads as TGTGCCAGCAGCTCCCGGAACGGGGGCCTCGCGGGAACCGGGGAGCGGTTTTTT. It is translated as CASSSRNGGLAGTGERFF. The complete variable domain, with remaining parts taken from reference TRBV5-4 and TRBJ2-2, reads ETGVTQSPTHLIKTRGQQVTLRCSSQSGHNTVSWYQQALGQGPQFIFQYYREEENGRGNFPPRFSGLQFPNYSSELNVNALELDDSALYLCASSSRNGGLAGTGERFFGEGSRLTVL.

This clonotype turned up a few times. This chain links TRBV7-9 with TRBJ1-6; the D gene is possibly TRBD1 (6 bases). This CDR3 has 14 residues. Trimming took off 5 bases at V and 7 bases at J, with 12 bases between the two ends. Looked up from germline, CDR1 is SEHNR and CDR2 is FQNEAQ (reference sequence). The CDR3 nucleotides read TGTGCCAGCAGCCTGGACAGCCTGAATTCACCCCTCCACTTT. Protein: CASSLDSLNSPLHF. Based on the CDR3 plus reference TRBV7-9 and TRBJ1-6, the full variable domain is DTGVSQNPRHKITKRGQNVTFRCDPISEHNRLYWYRQTLGQGPEFLTYFQNEAQLEKSRLLSDRFSAERPKGSFSTLEIQRTEQGDSAMYLCASSLDSLNSPLHFGNGTRLTVT.

A remark on this clonotype: A much larger clone sits a single nucleotide away, making a read error possible. The chain uses TRBV11-3 and TRBJ2-1; D is undetermined. V was pared by 5 bases and J by 2 bases, with 16 bases between. CDR3 length: 16 residues. Germline values: CDR1 SGHNT, CDR2 YENEEA. In DNA, the CDR3 is TGTGCCAGCAGCCCAAGACCTAGGAGCACCTACAATGAGCAGTTCTTC. It is translated as CASSPRPRSTYNEQFF.

This clonotype turned up a few times. The gene calls are TRBV30 and TRBJ1-1; D is undetermined. V lost 3 bases to trimming and J lost 2 bases, with 10 bases between them. This CDR3 is built from 13 residues. The germline gives CDR1 GTSNPN, CDR2 SVGIG (reference sequence). The CDR3 protein is CAWRSNLNTEAFF. In nucleotides, the CDR3 is TGTGCCTGGAGGTCTAACCTCAACACTGAAGCTTTCTTT. The variable domain in full, with the rest retrieved from reference TRBV30 and TRBJ1-1, is SQTIHQWPATLVQPVGSPLSLECTVEGTSNPNLYWYRQAAGRGLQLLFYSVGIGQISSEVPQNLSASRPQDRQFILSSKKLLLSDSGFYLCAWRSNLNTEAFFGQGTRLTVV.

This clonotype has a count of ten or more. The chain joins TRBV12-3 or TRBV12-4 to TRBJ1-5; no firm D call. V lost 3 bases and J 7 bases, leaving 7 bases between the germline ends. This CDR3 comprises 12 residues. Here the CDR3 DNA reads TGTGCCAGCAGTTTCCCCGGACAGCCCCAGCATTTT. The encoded protein is CASSFPGQPQHF.

As concerns this clonotype: The germline gene is not matched at one end of the junction; a read error may be the cause. V and J are TRBV7-9 and TRBJ2-3, with D possibly being TRBD2 (6 bases). This CDR3 comprises 14 residues. Per germline, CDR1 SEHNR and CDR2 FQNEAQ (reference sequence). The CDR3 bases are TGTGTCAGCAGCTCCGGGACTAGCACAGATACGCAGTATTTT. It codes for CVSSSGTSTDTQYF.